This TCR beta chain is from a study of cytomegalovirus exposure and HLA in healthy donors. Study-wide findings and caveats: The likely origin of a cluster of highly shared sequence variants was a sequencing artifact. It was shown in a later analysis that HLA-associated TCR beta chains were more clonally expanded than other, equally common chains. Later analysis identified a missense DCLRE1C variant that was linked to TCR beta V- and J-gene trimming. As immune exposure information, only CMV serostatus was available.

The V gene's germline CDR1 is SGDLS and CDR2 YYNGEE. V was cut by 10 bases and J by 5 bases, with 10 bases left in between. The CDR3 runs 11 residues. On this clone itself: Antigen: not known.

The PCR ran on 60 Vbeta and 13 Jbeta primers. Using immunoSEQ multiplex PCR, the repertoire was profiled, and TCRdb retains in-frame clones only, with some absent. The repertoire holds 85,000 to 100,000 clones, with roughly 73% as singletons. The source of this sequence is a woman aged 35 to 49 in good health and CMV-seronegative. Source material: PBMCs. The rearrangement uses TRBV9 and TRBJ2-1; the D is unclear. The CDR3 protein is CASTRDNEQFF. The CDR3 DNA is TGTGCCTCAACCCGGGACAATGAGCAGTTCTTC. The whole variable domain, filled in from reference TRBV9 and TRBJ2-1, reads DSGVTQTPKHLITATGQRVTLRCSPRSGDLSVYWYQQSLDQGLQFLIQYYNGEERAKGNILERFSAQQFPDLHSELNLSSLELGDSALYFCASTRDNEQFFGPGTRLTVL.